The clone carrying this T cell receptor beta chain was found a few times. What it recognizes is unknown. Cultured CD4+ T cell DNA underwent sequencing with the Oncomine TCR Beta short-read assay. From the PCR reads, TCRdb called clonotypes with MiXCR, one entry per CDR3 protein. Among fewer than 12,000 distinct CDR3 sequences, roughly a third were seen once, and the ten largest hold 8% to 9%. The sample belongs to a study of vaccination and CD4 T cells after COVID-19. Study background: Stimulation used overlapping spike peptides from SARS-CoV-2, HCoV-NL63, HCoV-OC43 and HCoV-229E.

Treatment specified: roughly 11-day PBMC culture with coronavirus spike peptide pools or control peptides (ViraFEST assay). Each well received approximately 1.8 million PBMCs, cultured with approximately 10 IU/ml IL-2 and 8 to 10 ug/ml peptide pools. At days 3 and 7, half the medium was exchanged for fresh IL-2 medium. Trimming at V came to 9 bases and at J to 4 bases, leaving 12 bases not matched to a gene. This CDR3 is 14 amino acids long. Germline V gene data show CDR1 as SGHVS and CDR2 as FQNEAQ. This TCR came from a human donor who had recovered from COVID-19. The gene calls are TRBV7-8 and TRBJ2-7; TRBD1 matches 7 bases. The source material was CD4+ T cells from blood, cultured in vitro. The CDR3 reads CASNDREGSYEQYF. In DNA form, the CDR3 reads TGTGCCAGTAATGACAGGGAAGGAAGTTACGAGCAGTACTTC.